This T cell receptor beta chain originates from a study of blood T cell repertoires in COVID-19. Across the study: Whether acute or convalescent, the COVID-19 samples came from the United States, Italy and Spain. PBMCs, B-cell-depleted T cells, or T cells were the source of the cDNA or gDNA that made up the material.

Here immunoSEQ multiplex PCR was the method, and the copy in TCRdb shows in-frame clones only, minus some. The table has some 46,000 clones, approximately 86% seen once. CDR3 length: 15 amino acids. Trimming at V came to 5 bases and at J to 5 bases, leaving 9 bases not matched to a gene. CDR1 is MNHEY, CDR2 SVGAGI, per germline. This clonotype originated in a man aged 55 to 70 with active COVID-19. The chain uses TRBV6-5 and TRBJ2-3, with TRBD2 matching over 8 bases. Sequenced sample: peripheral blood. The chain's CDR3 is CASSRAGEGGDTQYF. The CDR3 DNA sequence: TGTGCCAGCAGTAGAGCGGGAGAGGGGGGAGATACGCAGTATTTT.